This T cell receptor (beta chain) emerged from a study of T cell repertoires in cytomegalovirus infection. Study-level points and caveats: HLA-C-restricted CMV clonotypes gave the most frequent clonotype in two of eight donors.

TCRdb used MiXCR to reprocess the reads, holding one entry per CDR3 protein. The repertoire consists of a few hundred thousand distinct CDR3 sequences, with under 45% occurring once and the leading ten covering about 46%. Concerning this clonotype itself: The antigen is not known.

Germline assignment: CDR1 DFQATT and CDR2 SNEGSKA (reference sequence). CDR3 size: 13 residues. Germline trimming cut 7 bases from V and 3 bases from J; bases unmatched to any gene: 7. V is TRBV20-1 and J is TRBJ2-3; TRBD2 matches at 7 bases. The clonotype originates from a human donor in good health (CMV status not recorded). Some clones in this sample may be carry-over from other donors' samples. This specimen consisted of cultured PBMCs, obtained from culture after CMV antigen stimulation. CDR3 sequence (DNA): TGCAGTGTAACGGGACTATCGACAGATACGCAGTATTTT. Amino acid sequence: CSVTGLSTDTQYF.